This paragraph covers one T cell receptor (beta chain) sequence. Its matching antigen is unknown. The data were obtained in a study of T cell responses to AZD1222 COVID-19 vaccine. Points from the study as a whole: Unmutated variant regions are reportedly targeted by nearly half of spike-specific TCRs. Only a handful of AZD1222 recipients, several in all, had baseline seropositivity. Every sample of the repertoires postdated the peak T cell response.

Per germline, CDR1 LNHDA and CDR2 SQIVND (reference sequence). After removal of 5 bases from V and 9 bases from J, the junction contained 10 bases not matched to a gene. The CDR3 consists of 15 residues. TCRdb keeps only in-frame clones here, not all; method: immunoSEQ multiplex PCR. Of fewer than 120,000 clones listed, about 94% are singletons. Investigators merged groups given second doses at roughly 4 or roughly 12 weeks. Sequences were derived from peripheral blood, sampled 28 days after the second AZD1222 dose. The TCR originated in an adult who received the AZD1222 COVID-19 vaccine. V and J are TRBV19 and TRBJ1-6; 7 nucleotides line up with TRBD1. CDR3 DNA sequence: TGTGCCAGTAGTGTCAATCGACAGGGATCTTCACCCCTCCACTTT. The encoded protein is CASSVNRQGSSPLHF.